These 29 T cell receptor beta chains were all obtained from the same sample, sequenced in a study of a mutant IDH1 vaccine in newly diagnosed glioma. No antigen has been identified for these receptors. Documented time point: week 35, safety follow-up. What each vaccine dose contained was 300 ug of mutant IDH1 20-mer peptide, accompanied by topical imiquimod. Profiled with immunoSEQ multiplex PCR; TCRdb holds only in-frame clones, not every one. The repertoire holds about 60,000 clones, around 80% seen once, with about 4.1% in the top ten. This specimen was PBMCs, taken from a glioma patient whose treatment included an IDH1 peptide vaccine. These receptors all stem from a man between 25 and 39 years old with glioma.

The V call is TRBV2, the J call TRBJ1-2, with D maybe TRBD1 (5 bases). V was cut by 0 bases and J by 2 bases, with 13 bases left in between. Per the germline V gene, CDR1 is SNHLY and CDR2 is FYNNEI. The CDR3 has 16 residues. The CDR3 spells CASSEALSGRNYGYTF. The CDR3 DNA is TGTGCCAGCAGTGAAGCGCTTTCAGGGCGAAACTATGGCTACACCTTC.

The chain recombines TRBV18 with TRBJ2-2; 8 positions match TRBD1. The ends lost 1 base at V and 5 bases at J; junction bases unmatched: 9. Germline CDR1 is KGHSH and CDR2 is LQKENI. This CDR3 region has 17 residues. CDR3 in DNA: TGTGCCAGCTCACCACAGGCGACAGGGGTCCGGACCGGGGAGCTGTTTTTT. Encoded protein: CASSPQATGVRTGELFF. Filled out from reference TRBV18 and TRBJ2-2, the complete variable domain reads NAGVMQNPRHLVRRRGQEARLRCSPMKGHSHVYWYRQLPEEGLKFMVYLQKENIIDESGMPKERFSAEFPKEGPSILRIQQVVRGDSAAYFCASSPQATGVRTGELFFGEGSRLTVL.

The DNA for the CDR3 is TGCGCCAGCAGCTGGGGGACAGGGAGCTCCTACAATGAGCAGTTCTTC. Protein product: CASSWGTGSSYNEQFF. This chain links TRBV5-1 with TRBJ2-1; 9 nucleotides line up with TRBD1. The V gene end was trimmed by 3 bases and the J gene end by 0 bases; junction bases not matched to a gene: 4. The CDR3 totals 16 residues. In germline, CDR1 is SGHRS, CDR2 YFSETQ.

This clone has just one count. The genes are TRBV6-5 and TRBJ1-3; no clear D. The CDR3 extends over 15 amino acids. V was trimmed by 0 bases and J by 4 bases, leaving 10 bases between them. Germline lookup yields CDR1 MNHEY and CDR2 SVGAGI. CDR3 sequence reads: CASSYSGKSGNTIYF. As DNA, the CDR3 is TGTGCCAGCAGTTACTCTGGAAAGAGCGGAAACACCATATATTTT.

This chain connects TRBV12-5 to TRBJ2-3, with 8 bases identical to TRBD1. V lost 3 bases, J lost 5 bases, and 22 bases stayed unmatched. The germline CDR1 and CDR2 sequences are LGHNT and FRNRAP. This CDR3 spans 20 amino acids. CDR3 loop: CASGLDRAGGAVGYEDTQYF. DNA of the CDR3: TGTGCTAGTGGTTTAGATAGGGCAGGGGGCGCGGTAGGCTACGAAGATACGCAGTATTTT.

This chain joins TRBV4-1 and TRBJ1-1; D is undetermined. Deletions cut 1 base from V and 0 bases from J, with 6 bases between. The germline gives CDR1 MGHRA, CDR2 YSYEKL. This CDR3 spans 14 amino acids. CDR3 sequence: CASSQARLNTEAFF. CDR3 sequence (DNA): TGCGCCAGCAGCCAAGCCCGTCTGAACACTGAAGCTTTCTTT.

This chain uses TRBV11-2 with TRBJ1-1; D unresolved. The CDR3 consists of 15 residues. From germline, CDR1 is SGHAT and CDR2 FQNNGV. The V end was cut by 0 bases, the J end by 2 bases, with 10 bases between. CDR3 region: CASSLDGAINTEAFF. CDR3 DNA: TGTGCCAGCAGCTTAGATGGTGCAATAAACACTGAAGCTTTCTTT.

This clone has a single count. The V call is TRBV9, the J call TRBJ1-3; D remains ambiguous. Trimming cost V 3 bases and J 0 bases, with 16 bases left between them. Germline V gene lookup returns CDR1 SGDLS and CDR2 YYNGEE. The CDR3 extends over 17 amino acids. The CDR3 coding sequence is TGTGCCAGCAGCGACCCCTTACGGGAACACTCTGGAAACACCATATATTTT. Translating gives CASSDPLREHSGNTIYF.

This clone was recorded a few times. CDR3 in DNA: TGTGCCAGCAGCTCCGGTTCTATGAACACTGAAGCTTTCTTT. It translates to CASSSGSMNTEAFF. The chain recombines TRBV7-2 with TRBJ1-1, with D unclear. Trimming took off 4 bases at V and 0 bases at J, with 9 bases between the two ends. CDR3 length: 14 residues. The germline V gene has CDR1 SGHTA and CDR2 FQGNSA.

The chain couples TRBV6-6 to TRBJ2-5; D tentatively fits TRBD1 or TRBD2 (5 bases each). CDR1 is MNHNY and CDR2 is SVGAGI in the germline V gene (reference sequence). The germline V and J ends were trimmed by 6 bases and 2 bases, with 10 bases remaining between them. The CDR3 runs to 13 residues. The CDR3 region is CASSRDLQETQYF. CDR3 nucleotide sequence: TGTGCCAGCAGCCGGGACCTTCAAGAGACCCAGTACTTC.

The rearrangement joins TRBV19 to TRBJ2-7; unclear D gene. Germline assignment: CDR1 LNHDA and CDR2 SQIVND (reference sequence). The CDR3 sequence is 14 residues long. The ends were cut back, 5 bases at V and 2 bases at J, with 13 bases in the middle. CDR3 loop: CASSAAVAAYEQYF. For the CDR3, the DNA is TGTGCCAGTAGTGCCGCAGTCGCGGCCTACGAGCAGTACTTC.

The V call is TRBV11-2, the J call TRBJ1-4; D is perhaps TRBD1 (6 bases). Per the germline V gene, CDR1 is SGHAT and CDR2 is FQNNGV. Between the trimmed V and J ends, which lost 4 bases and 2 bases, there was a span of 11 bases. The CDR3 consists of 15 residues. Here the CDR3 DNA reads TGTGCCAGCAGCTCTGGACAGCATACTAATGAAAAACTGTTTTTT. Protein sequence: CASSSGQHTNEKLFF.

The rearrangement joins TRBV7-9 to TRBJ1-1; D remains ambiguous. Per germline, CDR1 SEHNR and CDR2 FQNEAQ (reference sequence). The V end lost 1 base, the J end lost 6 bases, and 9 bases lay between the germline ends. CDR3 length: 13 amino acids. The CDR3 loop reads CASSLDRVSEAFF. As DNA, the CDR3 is TGTGCCAGCAGCTTAGATCGGGTCTCTGAAGCTTTCTTT.

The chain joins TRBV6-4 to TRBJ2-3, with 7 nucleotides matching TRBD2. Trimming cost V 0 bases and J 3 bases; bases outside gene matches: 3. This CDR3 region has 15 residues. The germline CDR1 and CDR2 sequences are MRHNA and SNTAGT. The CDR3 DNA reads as TGTGCCAGCAGTGACTCGAGGGGAGGGACAGATACGCAGTATTTT. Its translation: CASSDSRGGTDTQYF.

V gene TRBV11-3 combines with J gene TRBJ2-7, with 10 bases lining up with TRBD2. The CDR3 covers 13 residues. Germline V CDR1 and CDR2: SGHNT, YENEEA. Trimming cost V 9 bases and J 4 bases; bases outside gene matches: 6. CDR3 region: CARISGGQYEQYF. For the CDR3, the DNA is TGTGCCAGAATTAGCGGGGGGCAATACGAGCAGTACTTC.

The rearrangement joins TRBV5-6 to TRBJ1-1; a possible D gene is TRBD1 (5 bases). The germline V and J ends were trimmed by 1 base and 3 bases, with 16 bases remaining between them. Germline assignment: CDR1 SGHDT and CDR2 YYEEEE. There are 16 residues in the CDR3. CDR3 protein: CASSLSGIRYYTEAFF. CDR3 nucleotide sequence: TGTGCCAGCAGCTTGTCAGGGATTAGGTATTACACTGAAGCTTTCTTT.

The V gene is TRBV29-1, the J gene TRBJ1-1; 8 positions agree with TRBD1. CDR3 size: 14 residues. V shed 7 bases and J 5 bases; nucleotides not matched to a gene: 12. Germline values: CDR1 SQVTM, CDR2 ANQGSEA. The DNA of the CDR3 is TGCAGCGCAGGGACAGGCGATTCAAGGACTGAAGCTTTCTTT. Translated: CSAGTGDSRTEAFF.

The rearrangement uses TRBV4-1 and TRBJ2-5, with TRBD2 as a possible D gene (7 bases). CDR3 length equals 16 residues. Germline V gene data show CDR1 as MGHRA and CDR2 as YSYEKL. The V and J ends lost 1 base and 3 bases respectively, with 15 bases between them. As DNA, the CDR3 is TGCGCCAGCAGCCAAGGGAGGGGGGGATTAAAAGAGACCCAGTACTTC. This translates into CASSQGRGGLKETQYF.

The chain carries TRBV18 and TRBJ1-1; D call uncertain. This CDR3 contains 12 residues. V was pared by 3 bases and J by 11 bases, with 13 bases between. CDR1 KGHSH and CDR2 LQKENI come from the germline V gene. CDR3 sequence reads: CASSPGRPLAFF. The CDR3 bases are TGTGCCAGCTCACCTGGGCGGCCCCTGGCTTTCTTT.

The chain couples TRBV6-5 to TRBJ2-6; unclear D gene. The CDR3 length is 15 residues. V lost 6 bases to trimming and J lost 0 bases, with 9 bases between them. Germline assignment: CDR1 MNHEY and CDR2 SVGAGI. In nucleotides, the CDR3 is TGTGCCAGCAGGCAAGGCCGCTCTGGGGCCAACGTCCTGACTTTC. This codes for CASRQGRSGANVLTF.

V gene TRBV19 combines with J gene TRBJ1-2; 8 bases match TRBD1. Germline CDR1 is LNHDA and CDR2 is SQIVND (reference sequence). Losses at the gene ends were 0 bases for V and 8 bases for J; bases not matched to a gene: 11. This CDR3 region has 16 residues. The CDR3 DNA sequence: TGTGCCAGTAGTATAGACGGACAGGGCTTCGCCCGGGGCTACACCTTC. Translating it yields CASSIDGQGFARGYTF.

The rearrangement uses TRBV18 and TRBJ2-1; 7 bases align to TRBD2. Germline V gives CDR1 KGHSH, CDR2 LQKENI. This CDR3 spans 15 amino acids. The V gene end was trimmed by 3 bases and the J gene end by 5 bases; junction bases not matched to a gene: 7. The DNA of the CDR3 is TGTGCCAGCTCACCTATGGGACTAACAGACAATGAGCAGTTCTTC. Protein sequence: CASSPMGLTDNEQFF. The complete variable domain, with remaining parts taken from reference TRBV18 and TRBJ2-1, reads NAGVMQNPRHLVRRRGQEARLRCSPMKGHSHVYWYRQLPEEGLKFMVYLQKENIIDESGMPKERFSAEFPKEGPSILRIQQVVRGDSAAYFCASSPMGLTDNEQFFGPGTRLTVL.

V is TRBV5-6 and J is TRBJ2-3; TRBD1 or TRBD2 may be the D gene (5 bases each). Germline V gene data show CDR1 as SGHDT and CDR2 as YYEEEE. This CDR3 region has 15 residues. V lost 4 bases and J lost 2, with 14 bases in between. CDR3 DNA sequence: TGTGCCAGCAGCACCCGGGACGACCACACAGATACGCAGTATTTT. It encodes CASSTRDDHTDTQYF.

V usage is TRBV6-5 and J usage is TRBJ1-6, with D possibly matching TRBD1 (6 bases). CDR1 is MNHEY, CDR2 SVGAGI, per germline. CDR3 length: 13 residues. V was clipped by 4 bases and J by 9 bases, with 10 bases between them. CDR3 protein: CASSSTGISPLHF. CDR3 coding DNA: TGTGCCAGCAGTTCCACAGGGATTTCACCCCTCCACTTT.

Here the CDR3 reads CAISAGTHSPLHF. The CDR3 DNA reads TGTGCCATCAGCGCCGGGACCCATTCACCCCTCCACTTT. The chain combines TRBV10-3 with TRBJ1-6, with D maybe TRBD1 (5 bases). This CDR3 has 13 amino acids. Per the germline V gene, CDR1 is ENHRY and CDR2 is SYGVKD. With 6 bases removed from V and 8 bases from J, the gap between germline ends came to 11 bases.

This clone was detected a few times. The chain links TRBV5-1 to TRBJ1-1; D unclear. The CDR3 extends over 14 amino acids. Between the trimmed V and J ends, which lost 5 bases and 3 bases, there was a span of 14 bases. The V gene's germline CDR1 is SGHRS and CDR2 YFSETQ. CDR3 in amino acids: CASSLNHKDTEAFF. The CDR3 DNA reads TGCGCCAGCAGTCTAAACCATAAGGACACTGAAGCTTTCTTT.

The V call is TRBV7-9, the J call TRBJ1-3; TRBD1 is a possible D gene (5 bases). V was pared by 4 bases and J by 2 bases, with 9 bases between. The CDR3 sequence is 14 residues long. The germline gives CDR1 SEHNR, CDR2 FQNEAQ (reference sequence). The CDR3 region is CASSSRATGNTIYF. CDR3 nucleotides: TGTGCCAGCAGCTCCAGGGCAACTGGAAACACCATATATTTT.

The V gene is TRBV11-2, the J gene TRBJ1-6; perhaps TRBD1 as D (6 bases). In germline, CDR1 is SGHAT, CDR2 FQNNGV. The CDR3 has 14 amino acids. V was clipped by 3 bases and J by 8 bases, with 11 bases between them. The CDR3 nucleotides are TGTGCCAGCAGCTTTCTACAGGGTGATTCACCCCTCCACTTT. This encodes CASSFLQGDSPLHF. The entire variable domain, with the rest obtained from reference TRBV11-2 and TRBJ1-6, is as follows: EAGVAQSPRYKIIEKRQSVAFWCNPISGHATLYWYQQILGQGPKLLIQFQNNGVVDDSQLPKDRFSAERLKGVDSTLKIQPAKLEDSAVYLCASSFLQGDSPLHFGNGTRLTVT.

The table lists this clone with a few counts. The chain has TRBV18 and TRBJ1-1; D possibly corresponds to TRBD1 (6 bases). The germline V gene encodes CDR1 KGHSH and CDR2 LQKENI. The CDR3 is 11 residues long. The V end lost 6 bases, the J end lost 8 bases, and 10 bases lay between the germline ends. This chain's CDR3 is CASSSDREAFF. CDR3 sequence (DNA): TGTGCCAGCTCCTCGGACAGAGAAGCTTTCTTT.